This T cell receptor beta chain was sequenced in a study of human T cells and chemical hapten exposure. Study as a whole: Diphenylcyclopropenone, dosed weekly to the scalp, was given to patients throughout the roughly 24-week study. Small volume differences among pooled libraries mainly caused per-sample TCR yield variation.

General observations from the study: Against controls, expanded TCRs gave rise to significantly more large CDR3 similarity clusters.

This clonotype was counted a few times. Its target is unknown. Time point defined: patch test 1, 2 weeks after DPC sensitization. Stated treatment: therapeutic diphenylcyclopropenone sensitization with weekly scalp DPC. This CDR3 comprises 18 residues. Germline CDR1 is DFQATT and CDR2 is SNEGSKA (reference sequence). The V end lost 0 bases, the J end lost 1 base, and 16 bases lay between the germline ends. Unique molecular identifiers were linked by the library to individual cDNA molecules. In TCRdb, the RACE reads were re-called with MiXCR into one record per CDR3 protein. Of nearly 350,000 distinct CDR3 sequences listed, 5.5% to 8% are singletons.

The V call is TRBV20-1, the J call TRBJ1-6, with D unresolved. The sequencing here drew on whole blood, taken in connection with sensitization to the hapten diphenylcyclopropenone (DPC). This clonotype originated in a woman aged 18-29 years with alopecia areata. Some clones in this sample may be carry-over from other donors' samples. The CDR3 region is CSARDWEVEESYNSPLHF. CDR3 bases: TGCAGTGCTAGAGATTGGGAGGTTGAGGAATCCTATAATTCACCCCTCCACTTT.